This is a list of T cell receptor beta chains from one sample in a study of long-term antiretroviral therapy in people with HIV. The protocol was immunoSEQ multiplex PCR, while the TCRdb copy is restricted to in-frame clones and leaves out a portion. The top ten clones hold less than 25% of a sample with roughly 25,000 clones, roughly 87% of them seen once. The starting material was unsorted PBMCs, obtained 0.4 years after starting antiretroviral therapy. The receptor set was obtained from a man aged 45 to 65 with HIV. Each CDR3 is given with its conserved first and last residue. The D gene is left open where the match is weak. Size is stated for part of the rows, as once, few or many counts, or as a class when the clone is expanded.

V	size	J	D	DNA	CDR3
TRBV11-2	-	TRBJ1-6	-	TGTGCCAGCAGCTTAAACCGTTCACCCCTCCACTTT	CASSLNRSPLHF
TRBV7-2	-	TRBJ2-4	-	TGTGCCAGCAGCTTGGGCCTCCGCCATGACATTCAGTACTTC	CASSLGLRHDIQYF
TRBV18	-	TRBJ2-3	TRBD2	TGTGCCTCTGGACTAGCGGGGGGGCACACAGATACGCAGTATTTT	CASGLAGGHTDTQYF
TRBV21-1	few	TRBJ1-1	-	TGTGCCAGCAGCCCACCGGGACAGTCTGAAGCTTTCTTT	CASSPPGQSEAFF
TRBV13	once	TRBJ1-5	-	TGTGCCAGCAGCTTAGGAGTGAATCAGCCCCAGCATTTT	CASSLGVNQPQHF
TRBV5-6	once	TRBJ1-2	-	TGTGCCAGTTACAGGTCTAACTATGGCTACACCTTC	CASYRSNYGYTF
TRBV4-1	-	TRBJ2-1	-	TGCGCCAGCAGCCAAGTAGGGGGGGCCAATGAGCAGTTCTTC	CASSQVGGANEQFF
TRBV11-2	-	TRBJ2-1	-	TGTGCCAGCAGCTTAGGGGGTCCGACGGATGAGCAGTTCTTC	CASSLGGPTDEQFF
TRBV19	-	TRBJ2-7	TRBD1	TGTGCCAGTAGCTCCGGACAGGGGAACTCCTACGAGCAGTACTTC	CASSSGQGNSYEQYF
TRBV5-1	-	TRBJ1-1	-	TGCGCCAGCAGCGCGCCAGGGGTTTACACTGAAGCTTTCTTT	CASSAPGVYTEAFF
TRBV27	few	TRBJ1-2	-	TGTGCCAGCAGTTTATGGGCCGGGGTTAACTATGGCTACACCTTC	CASSLWAGVNYGYTF
TRBV10-2	-	TRBJ2-2	-	TGCGCCAGCAGTGAATGGACTAACACCGGGGAGCTGTTTTTT	CASSEWTNTGELFF
TRBV9	-	TRBJ1-2	-	TGTGCCAGCAGCGATGGAACCAGAGGGGACTATGGCTACACCTTC	CASSDGTRGDYGYTF
TRBV5-6	-	TRBJ1-1	-	TGTGCCAGCGGGTTAAAGGGGGACACTGAAGCTTTCTTT	CASGLKGDTEAFF
TRBV10-1	few	TRBJ2-7	-	TGCGCCAGGGGCTCCGTAGACTACGAGCAGTACTTC	CARGSVDYEQYF
TRBV28	-	TRBJ1-1	TRBD1	TGTGCCAGCAGTTTTGACAGGGGGCGGACTGAAGCTTTCTTT	CASSFDRGRTEAFF
TRBV29-1	-	TRBJ1-1	-	TGCAGCGTTGTAAACCGAGACACTGAAGCTTTCTTT	CSVVNRDTEAFF
TRBV2	-	TRBJ2-1	TRBD2	TGTGCCAGCGGGACTAGCGGGGGAGAGCAGTTCTTC	CASGTSGGEQFF
TRBV2	-	TRBJ2-6	-	TGTGCCAGCAGCGCACCGGCCGGCTTCTCTGGGGCCAACGTCCTGACTTTC	CASSAPAGFSGANVLTF
TRBV12-5	-	TRBJ1-6	TRBD1	TGTGCTAGTGGTTTGGTACAAGGGACAGTGCTTTCACCCCTCCACTTT	CASGLVQGTVLSPLHF
TRBV6-4	-	TRBJ2-7	-	TGTGCCAGCAGTGACCGAAGGACGGTGTTCTACGAGCAGTACTTC	CASSDRRTVFYEQYF
TRBV4-1	-	TRBJ2-2	-	TGCGCCAGCAGCCAAGAAGGGCAGGGGGAGGACACCGGGGAGCTGTTTTTT	CASSQEGQGEDTGELFF
TRBV4-1	-	TRBJ1-1	TRBD1	TGCGCCAGCAGCCCCAGACAGGGCTTGACTGAAGCTTTCTTT	CASSPRQGLTEAFF
TRBV29-1	once	TRBJ1-1	-	TGCAGCGTTAGGACCCAAATGAACACTGAAGCTTTCTTT	CSVRTQMNTEAFF
TRBV28	-	TRBJ2-3	TRBD1	TGTGCCAGCAGCCCCTCTGTACGGACAGGGTTCGTCACAGATACGCAGTATTTT	CASSPSVRTGFVTDTQYF
TRBV7-7	-	TRBJ1-1	-	TGTGCTAGCAGCCCCGCGGGGCGCGCCCCTTCGGGGGCTGAAGCTTTCTTT	CASSPAGRAPSGAEAFF
TRBV5-1	-	TRBJ2-1	TRBD2	TGCGCCAGCACCCGACTAGCGGGGGGCCACAATGAGCAGTTCTTC	CASTRLAGGHNEQFF
TRBV27	-	TRBJ2-3	-	TGTGCCAGCAGAACTTTCCTCGGGGGAAGCACAGATACGCAGTATTTT	CASRTFLGGSTDTQYF
TRBV6-5	-	TRBJ1-2	-	TGTGCCAGCAGTTCCGGGTCCTATGGCTACACCTTC	CASSSGSYGYTF
TRBV15	few	TRBJ1-1	-	TGTGCCGGACCACAGGGATTGAACACTGAAGCTTTCTTT	CAGPQGLNTEAFF
TRBV5-4	-	TRBJ1-2	-	TGTGCCAGCAGCTTGGACAGAAAGGTCTATGGCTACACCTTC	CASSLDRKVYGYTF
TRBV5-4	-	TRBJ2-7	TRBD1	TGTGCCAGCAGCTTGGGGGACAGGGTCCACGAGCAGTACTTC	CASSLGDRVHEQYF
TRBV19	-	TRBJ1-4	-	TGTGCCAGTAGTATAGATACAGGTTCTAATGAAAAACTGTTTTTT	CASSIDTGSNEKLFF
TRBV18	-	TRBJ2-1	-	TGTGCCAGCTCCCCGACACTTGACAGGAATAATGAGCAGTTCTTC	CASSPTLDRNNEQFF
TRBV21-1	-	TRBJ1-1	-	TGTGCCAGCACCCTTGGACAGGCGACTCTTTCGAACACTGAAGCTTTCTTT	CASTLGQATLSNTEAFF
TRBV28	-	TRBJ2-1	TRBD1	TGTGCCAGCAGAGGACAGGCCACCCAAACCTACAATGAGCAGTTCTTC	CASRGQATQTYNEQFF
TRBV28	-	TRBJ1-6	TRBD1	TGTGCCAGCAGTTTATTCCCGACAGGGACATATAATTCACCCCTCCACTTT	CASSLFPTGTYNSPLHF
TRBV6-6	-	TRBJ1-5	-	TGTGCCAGCTCCTTCGTCCGGTTCGATCAGCCCCAGCATTTT	CASSFVRFDQPQHF
TRBV7-2	few	TRBJ1-6	-	TGTGCCAGCAGCGGACTCGGATCCGTTGGTTCACCCCTCCACTTT	CASSGLGSVGSPLHF
TRBV27	-	TRBJ1-2	TRBD1	TGTGCCAGCAGTTCCGACAGGGGCCTAAACTATGGCTACACCTTC	CASSSDRGLNYGYTF
TRBV11-1	-	TRBJ1-2	TRBD1	TGTGCCAGCAGCTCCCGGGACAGGGACTATGGCTACACCTTC	CASSSRDRDYGYTF
TRBV18	-	TRBJ1-5	-	TGTGCCAGCTCACTCCACAGCAATCAGCCCCAGCATTTT	CASSLHSNQPQHF
TRBV5-1	-	TRBJ1-1	TRBD1	TGCGCCAGCAGCCCGGTTGGACAGGGTTACGGAACTTTCTTT	CASSPVGQGYGTFF
TRBV19	-	TRBJ1-6	-	TGTGCCAGTAGTATAGGGCAGAGGGCACCCCTCCACTTT	CASSIGQRAPLHF
TRBV6-1	-	TRBJ1-2	-	TGTGCCAGCAGTGAAGGATTGGGACTGATGAATAACTATGGCTACACCTTC	CASSEGLGLMNNYGYTF
TRBV27	-	TRBJ2-5	TRBD2	TGTGCCAGTCTATTTGACTGCGGGGGGGCCGGGACCCAGTACTTC	CASLFDCGGAGTQYF
TRBV11-2	-	TRBJ1-5	-	TGTGCCAGCAGCTTAGACCCGGGAAGGGATCAGCCCCAGCATTTT	CASSLDPGRDQPQHF
TRBV30	-	TRBJ2-3	-	TGTGCCTCCGGGATCGGGATTGATACGCAGTATTTT	CASGIGIDTQYF
TRBV10-2	-	TRBJ2-2	-	TGCGCCAGCGTGCGGTTCCCGAACACCGGGGAGCTGTTTTTT	CASVRFPNTGELFF
TRBV6-1	-	TRBJ2-7	-	TGTGCCAGCAGGGTTTCCTACGAGCAGTACTTC	CASRVSYEQYF
TRBV7-8	-	TRBJ2-4	-	TGTGCCAGCAGCTTGGCGCGGACATTCAAAAACATTCAGTACTTC	CASSLARTFKNIQYF
TRBV19	-	TRBJ2-7	-	TGTGCCAGTAGTAGACAGGAAAGCTCCTACGAGCAGTACTTC	CASSRQESSYEQYF
TRBV29-1	-	TRBJ1-1	-	TGCAGCGTTGGAGGGGTGGGTGGGCCTATCAACACTGAAGCTTTCTTT	CSVGGVGGPINTEAFF
TRBV6-5	-	TRBJ2-7	TRBD1	TGTGCCAGCCGACCCGGGACAGTTTCCTACGAGCAGTACTTC	CASRPGTVSYEQYF
TRBV2	-	TRBJ2-5	-	TGTGCCAGCGGACGGCAGTGGGAGACCCAGTACTTC	CASGRQWETQYF
TRBV28	-	TRBJ2-1	-	TGTGCCAGCAGCCCTACAGGCCTAGTTGGGTTCTTC	CASSPTGLVGFF